The T cell receptor beta chain under discussion was sequenced for a study of shared clonotypes between healthy human individuals. Terminally differentiated effector memory CD45RA+ cells were excluded from the naive CD8 cells, which were CD45RO-negative and positively selected for CCR7. The length of the CDR3 is 13 residues. The germline V and J ends were trimmed by 2 bases and 7 bases, with 12 bases remaining between them. The V gene's germline CDR1 is MNHEY and CDR2 SMNVEV (reference sequence). This clone was seen once. Its specificity is not known. TCRdb's table, derived via immunoSEQ multiplex PCR, lists solely in-frame clones and lacks some. This sample has around 1.9 million clones, with about 94% found just once. Notes on the study in general: What limited the represented genetic and exposure-history diversity was the small number of donors.

V usage is TRBV27 and J usage is TRBJ2-7; D is uncertain. The sequencing input was naive CD8+ T cells from PBMCs. The receptor was isolated from a man aged 18 to 35 in good health. Some clones in this sample may be carry-over from other donors' samples. The CDR3 is CASSLVPILEQYF. For the CDR3, the DNA is TGTGCCAGCAGTTTAGTCCCGATCCTAGAGCAGTACTTC.